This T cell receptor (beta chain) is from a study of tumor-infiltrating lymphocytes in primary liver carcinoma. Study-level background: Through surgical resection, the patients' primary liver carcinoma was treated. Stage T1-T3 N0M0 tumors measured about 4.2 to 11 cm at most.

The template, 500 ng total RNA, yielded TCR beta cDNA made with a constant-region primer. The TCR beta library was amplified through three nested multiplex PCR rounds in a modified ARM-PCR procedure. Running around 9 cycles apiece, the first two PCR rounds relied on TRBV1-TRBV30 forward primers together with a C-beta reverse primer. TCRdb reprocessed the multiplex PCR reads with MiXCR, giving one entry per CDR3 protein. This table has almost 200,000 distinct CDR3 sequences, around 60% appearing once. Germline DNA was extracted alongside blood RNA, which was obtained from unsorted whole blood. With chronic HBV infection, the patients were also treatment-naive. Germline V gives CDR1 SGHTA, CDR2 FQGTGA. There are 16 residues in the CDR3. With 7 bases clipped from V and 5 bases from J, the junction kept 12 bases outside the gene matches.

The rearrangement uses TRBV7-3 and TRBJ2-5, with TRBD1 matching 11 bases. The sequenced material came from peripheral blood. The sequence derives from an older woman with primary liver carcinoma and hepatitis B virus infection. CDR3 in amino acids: CASNSSPRTGGETQYF. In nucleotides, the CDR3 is TGTGCCAGCAACTCAAGCCCTAGGACAGGGGGCGAGACCCAGTACTTC.